This T cell receptor (beta chain) is from a study of cytomegalovirus exposure and HLA in healthy donors. Overall study findings and caveats: The authors excluded some V segments, including TRBV6-2 and TRBV6-3, as indistinguishable. What a later analysis reportedly showed was that an Asian-associated ancestry cluster had fewer N-insertions than the approximately 700-donor mean.

This clone was seen more than once but under ten times. Its antigen is not known. The CDR3 sequence is 16 residues long. Trimming stripped 4 bases from V and 8 bases from J, with 18 bases between. Germline V gene lookup returns CDR1 PRHDT and CDR2 FYEKMQ (reference sequence). The primer mix had 60 Vbeta and 13 Jbeta primers. The assay was immunoSEQ multiplex PCR, and TCRdb's table has in-frame clones only and misses some. The sample has around 97,000 clones, approximately 9% seen once. Sequencing used PBMCs. This sequence was found in a man aged 45-65 years in good health and CMV-seropositive. This rearrangement joins TRBV13 to TRBJ1-6; maybe TRBD1 (5 bases). The CDR3 DNA reads as TGTGCCAGCAGCTATTCAGGCGGCTCAGGGTATTCACCCCTCCACTTT. Translated, it gives CASSYSGGSGYSPLHF. The full variable domain, completed using reference TRBV13 and TRBJ1-6, is AAGVIQSPRHLIKEKRETATLKCYPIPRHDTVYWYQQGPGQDPQFLISFYEKMQSDKGSIPDRFSAQQFSDYHSELNMSSLELGDSALYFCASSYSGGSGYSPLHFGNGTRLTVT.